This T cell receptor (beta chain) was observed in a study of Ad26.COV2.S vaccination and SARS-CoV-2 variants. Points from the study as a whole: It was vaccine recipients, not placebo recipients, who had the higher spike-specific TCR breadth. Breadth and depth estimates from TCRs may understate total T cell responses. Reportedly, after vaccination the spike-specific CD8+ and CD4+ T cell responses displayed substantial breadth. Vaccine and placebo recipients had similar non-spike TCR breadth.

Details on this clone: The antigen remains unidentified.

Clones were sequenced by immunoSEQ multiplex PCR, and TCRdb holds only the in-frame ones, with some missing. Among around 140,000 clones listed, 86% were seen once. This clonotype originated in a human donor who had recovered from COVID-19. The source was peripheral blood, collected after recovery from COVID-19.

CDR3 residues: CASSGTGGPTAIATNEKLFF. CDR3 sequence (DNA): TGCGCCAGCAGTGGTACAGGGGGCCCGACGGCTATCGCAACTAATGAAAAACTGTTTTTT. The chain combines TRBV10-1 with TRBJ1-4, with 9 bases lining up with TRBD1. There are 20 residues in the CDR3. Germline V gene data show CDR1 as WNHNN and CDR2 as SYGVQD (reference sequence). The trim removed 4 bases at V and 0 bases at J, leaving 15 bases unmatched.